A selection of T cell receptor beta chains follows, all from one sample in a study of Ad26.COV2.S vaccination and SARS-CoV-2 variants. TCRdb's table, derived via immunoSEQ multiplex PCR, lists solely in-frame clones and lacks some. The sample consists of more than 400,000 clones, about nine tenths of them appearing once. Source: peripheral blood, taken in a trial of Ad26.COV2.S vaccine versus placebo. The source is a person between 18 and 60 years old who received the Ad26.COV2.S COVID-19 vaccine or a placebo. Both conserved end residues are part of each CDR3. Each record gives: J gene, V gene, CDR3 protein.

>TRBJ2-3|TRBV7-2
CASSVRVRGVGTDTQYF
>TRBJ1-4|TRBV18
CASSRAPSTNEKLFF
>TRBJ1-1|TRBV29-1
CSAVGGGGTEAFF
>TRBJ1-2|TRBV5-1
CASSFGDRGNYGYTF
>TRBJ2-3|TRBV6-2/TRBV6-3
CASSRGTDTDTQYF
>TRBJ2-1|TRBV24-1
CATSDPGTERNNEQFF
>TRBJ1-2|TRBV5-4
CASSLPQGVNYGYTF
>TRBJ2-3|TRBV5-1
CASSTTGYTDTQYF
>TRBJ1-1|TRBV28
CASSLIQGIEAFF
>TRBJ1-2|TRBV5-4
CASRTGDPNYGYTF
>TRBJ2-7|TRBV4-3
CASSQGLAVYEQYF
>TRBJ2-7|TRBV13
CASSARDRRDYEQYF
>TRBJ2-2|TRBV11-2
CASRSLFGIRELFF
>TRBJ2-7|TRBV21-1
CASSAGLAGTTPNYEQYF
>TRBJ1-6|TRBV6-2/TRBV6-3
CASSAGGVKNSPLHF
>TRBJ1-1|TRBV30
CAWSPVGTEAFF
>TRBJ1-5|TRBV6-5
CASSETGGNNQPQHF
>TRBJ2-2|TRBV4-1
CASSLISSLGTGELFF
>TRBJ1-1|TRBV9
CASRRGGGNTEAFF
>TRBJ1-1|TRBV4-3
CASSQRGQAVNTEAFF
>TRBJ1-1|TRBV5-1
CASSLMRGDTEAFF
>TRBJ1-6|TRBV9
CASMGDYNSPLHF
>TRBJ2-7|TRBV5-1
CASSPQTRTGFEQYF
>TRBJ1-2|TRBV6-5
CASSYSEAGYGYTF
>TRBJ2-1|TRBV7-2
CASSSGPQGVQFF
>TRBJ2-3|TRBV7-7
CASSLLGTDTQYF
>TRBJ1-1|TRBV7-9
CASSLERRGTEAFF
>TRBJ2-1|TRBV12-2
CASRQRAESYNEQFF
>TRBJ1-2|TRBV4-3
CASSQVPGADYGYTF
>TRBJ2-1|TRBV5-1
CASSEGTSGGAYNEQFF
>TRBJ2-1|TRBV4-1
CASSNKGINGDEQFF
>TRBJ1-4|TRBV2
CASTGMDEKLFF
>TRBJ1-2|TRBV30
CAWSGSINLNYGYTF
>TRBJ1-1|TRBV19
CASSTNTEAFF
>TRBJ2-5|TRBV9
CASSGGQETQYF
>TRBJ1-2|TRBV6-5
CASSISQNYGYTF
>TRBJ2-7|TRBV23-1
CASSQSSGSSYEQYF
>TRBJ1-6|TRBV6-2/TRBV6-3
CASSYSGQDASPLHF
>TRBJ2-5|TRBV5-4
CASSLGLAGGRRQETQYF
>TRBJ2-2|TRBV4-3
CASSQEAGANTGELFF
>TRBJ1-6|TRBV21-1
CASLIQAGYNSPLHF
>TRBJ1-6|TRBV23-1
CASSQSARGPGPYNSPLHF
>TRBJ2-5|TRBV18
CASSPGSRAVAETQYF
>TRBJ2-7|TRBV27
CASRDEEETYEQYF
>TRBJ2-5|TRBV6-5
CASSFSGGRETQYF
>TRBJ2-3|TRBV7-2
CASSLGLLAGGQNTQYF
>TRBJ2-1|TRBV11-2
CASSLGNLGGSYNEQFF
>TRBJ2-5|TRBV5-4
CASSLRSHGTSGGYSETQYF
>TRBJ1-4|TRBV28
CASTSSRGEKLFF
>TRBJ1-1|TRBV30
CAWSRTGNTEAFF
>TRBJ1-3|TRBV5-4
CASMATPTGGNTIYF
>TRBJ2-3|TRBV27
CASSLVGQPKTDTQYF
>TRBJ2-7|TRBV7-8
CASSFGWGRPYEQYF
>TRBJ1-6|TRBV29-1
CSVVTGRKPGNSPLHF